Sequencing of this T cell receptor (beta chain) was carried out in a study of regulatory T cells in long-lasting Graves disease. As for time point: persistent/refractory GD, antithyroid drugs over 5 years with positive TRAb. Construction of the TCR library relied on RNA isolated from PBMCs. Researchers made TCR beta libraries by using iRepertoire HTBI primers and running Arm-PCR on CDR3 regions. The authors' processing: Taken together, the samples had around 66 TRBV and more than 12 TRBJ segments identified. Via MiXCR, TCRdb re-called the multiplex PCR reads, giving one row per CDR3 protein. The V and J calls, along with clone size, are taken from TCRdb and not from the paper's own processing. The data contain about 470,000 distinct CDR3 sequences, roughly 20% of them singletons. Germline V gene lookup returns CDR1 SGHTA and CDR2 FQGTGA. The CDR3 totals 14 residues. V dropped 4 bases and J dropped 6 bases, with 15 bases sitting between them.

Notes on the study in general: Persistent patients shared some 2,500 public clonotypes among themselves. Newly diagnosed patients shared fewer, at 900 to 1,000.

This clonotype occurred many times. Antigen unknown. This specimen consisted of peripheral blood mononuclear cells (PBMCs), obtained when the disease was refractory, from a patient treated with antithyroid drugs. This TCR was sampled from a female donor with Graves disease. The chain links TRBV7-3 to TRBJ1-1; perhaps TRBD1 as D (6 bases). The CDR3 nucleotides read TGTGCCAGCAGCTCAGGAGGGGGGCGAGCTGAAGCTTTCTTT. Encoded protein: CASSSGGGRAEAFF.